A single sample is the source of the 4 T cell receptor beta chains below, sequenced in a study of T cells expressing NK-cell markers (dated by TCRdb to between 2020 and 2021). Receptor amplification or capture employed 5' RACE. TCRdb lists the instrument as Illumina HiSeq 2000. The reads underwent TCRdb reprocessing, giving one record for each CDR3 protein sequence and no DNA. The table for this sample lists fewer than 400,000 distinct CDR3 sequences. The ten top clones hold over 8.5% of the sample. The sequenced sample was blood T cells: a sorted CD56 or NKG2C T cell subset, CD4+ or CD8+ T cells, or bulk PBMC T cells (not recorded which). The receptor set was obtained from a woman aged 45-59 years in good health. Donor details come from another sample of the same person, matched by shared clones.

This chain's CDR3 is CASSSLSGRGDTQYF. This chain uses TRBV5-1 with TRBJ2-3; no DNA is available, so the TRBD2 call from TCRdb remains unchecked. The CDR3 loop spans 15 amino acids. From germline, CDR1 is SGHRS and CDR2 YFSETQ.

V and J are TRBV29-1 and TRBJ1-4; checking the TCRdb D call of TRBD1 is not possible without DNA. Germline CDR1 is SQVTM and CDR2 is ANQGSEA. This CDR3 has 12 residues. CDR3 sequence reads: CSARKTGEKLFF.

The chain links TRBV6-5 to TRBJ1-1; with no DNA, the TCRdb D assignment of TRBD1 cannot be verified. Germline-derived CDR1 and CDR2 are MNHEY and SVGAGI. The CDR3 covers 16 residues. The CDR3: CASSLTRQGINTEAFF.

This chain joins TRBV5-1 and TRBJ2-7; TCRdb lists TRBD1, though no DNA is available to test this call. In germline, CDR1 is SGHRS, CDR2 YFSETQ. This CDR3 spans 12 amino acids. CDR3 residues: CASSLTGTEQYF.